The source of this T cell receptor (beta chain) is a study of radiotherapy plus CTLA-4 blockade in lung cancer. Study-level results: Following radiotherapy plus ipilimumab, tumor-derived TCR clones expanded in the blood.

CDR1 MNHEY and CDR2 SVGAGI come from the germline V gene. Trimming stripped 10 bases from V and 7 bases from J, with 17 bases between. The CDR3 loop spans 12 amino acids. CTLA-4 blockade using ipilimumab, together with focal radiation, was received by patients with chemo-refractory metastatic non-small-cell lung cancer. Clones were sequenced by immunoSEQ multiplex PCR, and TCRdb holds only the in-frame ones, with some missing. Of around 50,000 clones in the sample, approximately 86% were seen once. Note on this clone: What it binds is unknown.

The gene calls are TRBV6-5 and TRBJ2-7, with D possibly being TRBD1 (5 bases). This clonotype was obtained from a human donor with non-small cell lung cancer that progressed on radiotherapy plus ipilimumab. Some clones in this sample may be carry-over from other donors' samples. Sequenced here: peripheral blood, sampled from a patient treated with radiotherapy plus ipilimumab. The CDR3 DNA reads TGTGCCACAACGCCAGGGCATGGAGAGCAGTACTTC. This codes for CATTPGHGEQYF.